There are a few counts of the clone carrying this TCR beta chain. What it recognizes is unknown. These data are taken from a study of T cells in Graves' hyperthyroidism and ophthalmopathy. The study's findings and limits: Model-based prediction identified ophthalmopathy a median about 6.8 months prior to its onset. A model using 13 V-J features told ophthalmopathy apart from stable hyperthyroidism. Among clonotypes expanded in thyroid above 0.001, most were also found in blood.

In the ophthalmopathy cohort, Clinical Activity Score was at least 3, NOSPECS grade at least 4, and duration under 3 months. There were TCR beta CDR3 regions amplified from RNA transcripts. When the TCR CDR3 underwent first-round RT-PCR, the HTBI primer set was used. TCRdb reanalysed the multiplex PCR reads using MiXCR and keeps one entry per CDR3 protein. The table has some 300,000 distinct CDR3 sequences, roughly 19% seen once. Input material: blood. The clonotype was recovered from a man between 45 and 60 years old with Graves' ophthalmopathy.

The CDR3, as DNA: TGTGCCAGCAGCTTTAAAATAGCGGGGGGGGATGAGCAGTTCTTC. This encodes CASSFKIAGGDEQFF. V usage is TRBV7-3 and J usage is TRBJ2-1; 11 bases fit TRBD2. The CDR3 length is 15 residues. J lost 8 bases, V lost 3 bases, and 6 bases had no gene match. Looked up from germline, CDR1 is SGHTA and CDR2 is FQGTGA.